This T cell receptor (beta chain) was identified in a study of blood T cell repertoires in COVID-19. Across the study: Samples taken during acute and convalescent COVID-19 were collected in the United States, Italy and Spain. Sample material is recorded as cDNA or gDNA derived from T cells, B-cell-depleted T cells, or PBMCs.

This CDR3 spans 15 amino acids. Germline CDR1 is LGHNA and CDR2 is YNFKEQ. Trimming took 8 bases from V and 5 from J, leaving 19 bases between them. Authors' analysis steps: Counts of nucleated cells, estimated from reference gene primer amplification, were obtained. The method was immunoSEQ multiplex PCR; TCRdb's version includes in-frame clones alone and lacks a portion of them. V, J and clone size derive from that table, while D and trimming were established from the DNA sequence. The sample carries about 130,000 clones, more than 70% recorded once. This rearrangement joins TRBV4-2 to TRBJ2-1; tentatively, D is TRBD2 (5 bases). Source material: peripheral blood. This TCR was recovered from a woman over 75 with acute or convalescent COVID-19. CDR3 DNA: TGTGCCAGCGGGGAGTCCGCTAGCCCGAACAATGAGCAGTTCTTC. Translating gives CASGESASPNNEQFF.